This T cell receptor (beta chain) is drawn from a study of beta chain features in type 1 diabetes (dated 2018 in TCRdb). Regarding the study in general: Mean age, gender distribution, total cell number and subset yield did not differ between patients and healthy donors. The study compared TCRB repertoires of sorted circulating CD4+ T cell subsets between recently diagnosed type 1 diabetes patients and matched healthy donors. Regulatory and stem cell-like memory subsets were isolated from only 8 patients and about eight healthy donors, whereas naive and central memory subsets came from all 28 donors. A total of 85 million to 110 million sorted cells were examined across all samples, and RNA yield correlated strongly with the number of cells per subset. Broader findings and caveats from the paper: Patients with type 1 diabetes made fewer insertions and deleted more nucleotides at VDJ recombination sites, implying thymic rearrangement abnormalities. Sequencing cDNA rather than genomic DNA could over-represent highly expressing activated cells, although activation and CD3 levels did not differ between groups. Naive, central memory and regulatory TCRB repertoires appeared more similar among patients than among healthy donors. A moderate but significant shortening of TCRB CDR3 length was observed in type 1 diabetes patients in all four CD4+ subsets. Shorter templates might be favored by PCR, yet because patient and control samples were amplified and corrected together, any such skew would affect both groups equally. Only small numbers of individuals were included in the HLA sub-analyses, which left unresolved whether HLA type had any influence on TCRB rearrangement.

This clone has only a few counts. No cognate antigen has been identified for it. Per-nucleotide qualities are absent, and no much larger clonotype sits a single base away. V is cut by 3 bases and J by 8 bases, and the space between the germline ends is 8 bases. The cysteine opens and the phenylalanine closes a CDR3 of 11 amino acids. The DNA shown is the 33-base CDR3, in frame from base 1. The CDR1 and CDR2 encoded by the germline V gene (reference sequence) are DFQATT and SNEGSKA. The entire isolated RNA was reverse transcribed using the High Capacity cDNA Reverse Transcription Kit, and thus expressed TCRB transcripts were sequenced. Deep immunoSEQ sequencing was applied to naive, central memory and regulatory T cell samples, giving an average of about 3.57 million total reads per sample. Sorted cells were lysed in RLT buffer, and RNA was extracted using DNase-treated RNeasy Micro or Mini kits according to cell number. To prevent cross-contamination, each cell subset was processed individually, whereas patient and healthy donor samples were processed jointly. The immunoSEQ multiplex PCR was used to amplify TCRB sequences from cDNA, generating 87-bp fragments that spanned the CDR3 region. Sequencing of the amplicons was performed on the Illumina HiSeq platform. Regarding the original processing steps: Synthetic template baselines were used to correct PCR bias computationally, reads within Hamming distance 2 were collapsed together, and singletons that could not be merged were discarded. Reads were aligned to IMGT to assign V, D and J genes, CDR3 length, and insertions or deletions at six rearrangement sites. Within each subset, clonotype counts were normalized to sorted cell number, and only after that were true diversity and Gini coefficients computed with the tcR R package. The overlap coefficient, calculated on TCRB nucleotide sequences, was used to measure repertoire sharing. TCRdb retrieved this table from immuneACCESS and kept in-frame rearrangements only. Not all clones are present; in checked studies, unresolved V genes account for under half, and no reason is known for the remainder. V and J calls and clone size follow that table, whereas D and trimming were derived from the DNA. The sample profile shows 20,000 to 30,000 clones; under 75% of them were found once. Of the sample, 4.2% falls within the top ten clones.

Each donor gave one peripheral blood draw, roughly 110 mL on average, collected into heparinised tubes. A BD FACSAria II and a panel including CD45RO, CCR7, CD25, CD127, CD95 and CD27 were used to sort naive, central memory, regulatory and stem cell-like memory CD4+ T cells. A purity above 98% was achieved for all sorted populations. PBMCs were separated immediately by Lymphoprep density gradient centrifugation and were stained directly, without being cultured. So that batch effects would be minimized, each experiment stained and sorted samples in pairs, pairing one healthy donor with one patient. The V and J segments used are TRBV20-1 and TRBJ2-1; TRBD2 could be the D gene, as 6 bases match. This clonotype was obtained from a young man with type 1 diabetes. The specimen was Tregs from blood. Per the publication, the cell subset or site label means: regulatory CD4+ T cells. The nucleotides are TGCAGTGCTAGGAGGGAGGATGAGCAGTTCTTC. Its amino acids are CSARREDEQFF.